What follows describes a single T cell receptor beta chain. There is no known antigen for this receptor. Qualities for individual bases were not recorded, and no much larger clone is one base off. Including cysteine and phenylalanine, the CDR3 has 12 amino acids. Solely the CDR3 DNA is kept, with 36 bases framed from the first base. In the germline V gene, CDR1 corresponds to SGHRS and CDR2 to YFSETQ. V is reduced by 1 base and J by 5 bases, leaving a spacing of 6 bases between them. Healthy HIV-negative adults with no recently reported acute infections or vaccinations were included as donors. Every donor was a Caucasian adult residing in Nashville, Tennessee, USA. For unsorted samples, roughly 86 million PBMCs were counted and genomic DNA was extracted with the QIAamp DNA Blood Mini kit. Blood was obtained by leukapheresis, after which PBMCs were separated by Ficoll-Histopaque density gradient centrifugation and cryopreserved in liquid nitrogen vapor phase.

The source of the sample is a study of shared clonotypes between healthy human individuals (dated by TCRdb to 2018 to 2020). Regarding the study in general: Two women and a few men aged 18 to 49 years were included in the cohort. Blood TCR repertoires of five healthy adults were deeply sequenced to estimate repertoire size and the extent of clonotype sharing between individuals. Different laboratories and diverse techniques were used to prepare libraries and sequence TCR repertoires, to increase sequencing depth and limit assay-specific biases. Per donor, leukapheresis produced somewhere between about 0.94 and 9.5 billion PBMCs. Broader findings and caveats from the paper: The genetic and exposure-history diversity represented was limited by the small number of donors. Pairwise subsampling led to the expectation that sequencing depth would affect the degree of clonotype sharing among donors. Sampling was limited to blood, and TCR repertoires in tissue likely differ from TCR repertoires in blood.

TCR CDR3 regions were amplified from genomic DNA by multiplex PCR using the deep immunoSEQ assay. Extracted genomic DNA from each cell subset was distributed evenly across all wells of several immunoSEQ 96-well plates, and each plate was treated as a replicate. For unsorted PBMC, about 300 ng of genomic DNA, equivalent to around 30,000 T cell genomes, went into each replicate PCR. Unsorted PBMC genomic DNA was sequenced across ten immunoSEQ deep assay plates. Purified libraries were quantified with a Qubit 3.0 fluorometer, sized on a Bioanalyzer 2100, and re-quantified with the KAPA Library Quantification kit. Every immunoSEQ 96-well plate was sequenced on a dedicated single-read 150-cycle Illumina NextSeq 550 flow cell. The paper's data handling went like this. The immunoSEQ output contained only junctional sequences without quality scores, so filtering could not match that applied to full-length reads. Sequences were annotated with PyIR, a Python wrapper for IgBLAST v1.9, using IMGT germline references to assign V/J genes and CDR3. Reads with weak V/J assignments (E-value above 1e-6), missing CDR3, stop codons, out-of-frame junctions, or ambiguous translated residues were removed. V3J clonotypes were defined as sequences sharing the same inferred V gene, J gene, and CDR3 amino acid sequence. The percentage overlap between two repertoires was calculated by dividing the number of shared unique clonotypes by the size of the smaller repertoire. Repertoire richness was assessed with RTK rarefaction, the Chao1 estimator, and Recon v2.1 estimates of unobserved clonotypes. TCRdb retrieved this table from immuneACCESS and kept in-frame rearrangements only. Not all clones are present; in checked studies, unresolved V genes account for under half, and no reason is known for the remainder. D and trimming come from the DNA, and the V and J calls and clone size come from that table. This sample is represented by 450,000 to 500,000 clones; approximately 82% of them were singletons. The top ten clones comprise around 11% of the sample.

Material: PBMCs. The rearranged segments are TRBV5-1 and TRBJ2-5; no D gene is confidently identified. The receptor was isolated from a woman in her 40s in good health. Some clones in this sample may be carry-over from other donors' samples. The CDR3 sequence is CASSLIFETQYF. The nucleotide sequence is given as TGCGCCAGCAGCTTGATATTCGAGACCCAGTACTTC. The CDR3, completed at both ends by the reference TRBV5-1 and TRBJ2-5 genes, gives the full variable domain KAGVTQTPRYLIKTRGQQVTLSCSPISGHRSVSWYQQTPGQGLQFLFEYFSETQRNKGNFPGRFSGRQFSNSRSEMNVSTLELGDSALYLCASSLIFETQYFGPGTRLLVL.